Here is one TCR beta chain with its context. In this sample, this clone turned up once. No antigen is known for it. Nothing much larger sits one base from this clone, and base qualities are not available. The data are from a study of shared clonotypes between healthy human individuals (dated by TCRdb to 2018 to 2020). About the investigation overall: The cohort comprised two women and a few men aged 18 to 49 years. For each donor, CD4 naive and CD4 memory were each given three plates, CD8 naive was given two plates, and CD8 memory was given one plate. The study deeply sequenced blood TCR repertoires of five healthy adults to estimate repertoire size and the extent of clonotype sharing between individuals. Different laboratories and diverse techniques were used to prepare libraries and sequence TCR repertoires, to increase sequencing depth and limit assay-specific biases. Per donor, leukapheresis produced somewhere between about 0.94 and 9.5 billion PBMCs.

Healthy HIV-negative adults with no recently reported acute infections or vaccinations were included as donors. Every donor was a Caucasian adult living in Nashville, Tennessee, USA. CD4+ T cells were enriched by magnetic negative selection, after which naive cells were positively selected on CD45RA and the negative fraction was taken as the memory subset. After blood collection by leukapheresis, PBMCs were isolated using Ficoll-Histopaque density gradient centrifugation and then cryopreserved in the vapor phase of liquid nitrogen. Analytical flow cytometry was used to check the purity and quantity of each magnetically sorted T cell population. From each sorted fraction, genomic DNA was isolated and quantified by UV absorbance on a Nanodrop 2000c. Using the deep immunoSEQ assay, TCR CDR3 regions were amplified from genomic DNA by multiplex PCR. Extracted genomic DNA from each cell subset was spread evenly across all wells of several immunoSEQ 96-well plates, with each plate serving as a replicate. For sorted subsets, each replicate PCR was loaded with around 220 ng genomic DNA, equivalent to 30,000 or so T cell genomes. Purified libraries were measured with a Qubit 3.0 fluorometer, size-checked on a Bioanalyzer 2100, and measured again with the KAPA Library Quantification kit. Every immunoSEQ 96-well plate was sequenced on a separate single-read 150-cycle Illumina NextSeq 550 flow cell. In the paper's pipeline: Because the immunoSEQ output held only junctional sequences and lacked quality scores, the filtering could not match the filtering applied to full-length reads. Sequences were annotated with PyIR, a Python wrapper for IgBLAST v1.9, and V/J genes and CDR3 were assigned using IMGT germline references. Any read was removed if the V/J assignment was weak (E-value above 1e-6), the CDR3 was missing, or the read contained stop codons, out-of-frame junctions, or ambiguous translated residues. V3J clonotypes were defined as sequences sharing an identical inferred V gene, J gene, and CDR3 amino acid sequence. To compute the percentage overlap between repertoires, the number of shared unique clonotypes was divided by the size of the smaller repertoire. Three approaches were used to assess repertoire richness: RTK rarefaction, the Chao1 estimator, and Recon v2.1 estimates of unobserved clonotypes. Generation probabilities were computed with OLGA for all TCRbeta clonotypes obtained by the gDNA method from four donors. As stored in TCRdb, this immuneACCESS dataset retains in-frame rearrangements with V and J assigned. A fraction of the clones does not appear; measured against another copy, unresolved V genes explain less than half of the discrepancy, and the remainder lacks a known reason. The DNA gave D and trimming, while V, J and clone size come from that table. Within this sample are about 1.5 million clones, with approximately 98% of them counted one time only. Less than 0.55% of the sample is in the top ten clones.

The paper's findings and limits, for the study overall: Rarefaction of sorted-subset datasets indicated incomplete sequencing despite the large sequencing depth. Sampling was restricted to blood, and TCR repertoires in tissue are likely to differ from TCR repertoires in blood. Pairwise subsampling indicated that sequencing depth was expected to affect the degree of clonotype sharing among donors. Naive subsets generally had larger estimated clonotype richness than memory subsets did. Because the study included a small number of donors, the genetic and exposure-history diversity represented was limited. When four donors were compared, the shared fraction of clonotypes was around 5.1% for naive CD4, approximately 3.5% for naive CD8, 2% to 2.5% for memory CD4, and 0.4% for memory CD8. Compared with non-shared clonotypes, clonotypes shared by all four sorted-subset donors had higher generation probabilities.

A distance of 14 bases separates the germline ends of V and J, which lose 4 bases and 6 bases respectively. Measured from the cysteine to the phenylalanine, the CDR3 is 13 residues long. Only the CDR3 region is kept as DNA, spanning 39 bases read in frame from base 1. CDR1 and CDR2 are read off the germline V gene as SGHRS and YFSETQ. The receptor's source is a man aged 25-45 years in good health. The sample consisted of naive CD4+ T cells sorted from blood. The cell subset or site label for this specimen denotes: CD45RA+ positively selected. This chain is built from TRBV5-1 and TRBJ2-7; the D gene is perhaps TRBD1, from 6 matching bases. The nucleotide sequence reads TGCGCCAGCAGCCACCAGGGGTACCGCGAGCAGTACTTC. This codes for CASSHQGYREQYF.